This TCR beta chain was observed in a study of shared clonotypes between healthy human individuals (dated by TCRdb to the early 2020s). Regarding the research as a whole: A couple of women and a few men aged 18 to 49 years were included in the cohort. For each donor, CD4 naive and CD4 memory were each run on three plates, CD8 naive on two plates, and CD8 memory on one plate. Blood TCR repertoires of about five healthy adults were deeply sequenced to estimate repertoire size and the extent of clonotype sharing between individuals. Between about 0.85 and 9.5 billion PBMCs per donor were obtained by leukapheresis. Different laboratories and diverse techniques were used to prepare libraries and sequence TCR repertoires, to increase sequencing depth and limit assay-specific biases.

Study-level results and caveats: Pairwise subsampling indicated that sequencing depth was expected to affect the degree of clonotype sharing among donors. Sampling was restricted to blood, and TCR repertoires in tissue are likely to differ from TCR repertoires in blood. Incomplete sequencing was indicated by rarefaction of sorted-subset datasets, despite the large sequencing depth. Approximately 5% of naive CD4, 3.5% of naive CD8, 2.3% of memory CD4, and 0.35% to 0.4% of memory CD8 clonotypes were shared across a few donors. Because the study included only a small number of donors, the genetic and exposure-history diversity represented was limited. Higher generation probabilities were observed for clonotypes shared by all four sorted-subset donors than for non-shared clonotypes. Naive subsets generally had larger estimated clonotype richness than memory subsets did.

The germline V gene (reference sequence) yields LNHDA for CDR1 and SQIVND for CDR2. The CDR3 sequence holds 12 residues, the cysteine and phenylalanine included. The entry retains the CDR3 DNA only, 36 bases that are in frame from base 1. At the junction V is shortened by 3 bases and J by 8 bases, with 7 bases in between. Using the deep immunoSEQ assay, TCR CDR3 regions were amplified from genomic DNA by multiplex PCR. For each cell subset, the extracted genomic DNA was distributed evenly across all wells of several immunoSEQ 96-well plates, and each plate served as one replicate. For sorted subsets, each replicate PCR was loaded with 200 ng genomic DNA, equivalent to 30,000 or so T cell genomes. Purified libraries were quantified with a Qubit 3.0 fluorometer, sized on a Bioanalyzer 2100, and re-quantified with the KAPA Library Quantification kit. A separate single-read 150-cycle Illumina NextSeq 550 flow cell was used to sequence each immunoSEQ 96-well plate. The authors processed their data as follows. Because only junctional sequences without quality scores were contained in the immunoSEQ output, filtering matching that applied to full-length reads could not be performed. Sequences were annotated with PyIR, a Python wrapper for IgBLAST v1.9, and V/J genes and CDR3 were assigned using IMGT germline references. Any read was removed if the V/J assignment was weak (E-value above 1e-6), the CDR3 was missing, or the read contained stop codons, out-of-frame junctions, or ambiguous translated residues. V3J clonotypes were defined as sequences sharing the same inferred V gene, J gene, and CDR3 amino acid sequence. Percentage overlap between repertoires was calculated by dividing the number of shared unique clonotypes by the size of the smaller repertoire. Richness of each repertoire was evaluated using RTK rarefaction, the Chao1 estimator, and Recon v2.1 estimates of unobserved clonotypes. For all TCRbeta clonotypes obtained by the gDNA method from four donors, generation probabilities were computed with OLGA. In its TCRdb copy, this immuneACCESS table keeps in-frame sequences only and misses some clones. Where compared with another copy, unresolved V genes explain less than half of these, and the others have no known cause. The V and J calls and clone size are taken from that table; D and trimming were inferred from the DNA. This sample lists roughly 2.6 million clones; more than 90% were detected once. The ten top clones hold around 0.14% of the sample.

The donors were healthy, HIV-negative adults who had no recently reported acute infections or vaccinations. Every donor was a Caucasian adult residing in Nashville, Tennessee, USA. CD4+ T cells were enriched through magnetic negative selection, after which naive cells were positively selected on CD45RA and the remaining negative fraction served as the memory subset. Blood was collected by leukapheresis, and PBMCs were isolated by Ficoll-Histopaque density gradient centrifugation and then cryopreserved in liquid nitrogen vapor phase. Analytical flow cytometry was used to check the purity and quantity of each magnetically sorted T cell population. From each sorted fraction, genomic DNA was isolated and quantified by UV absorbance on a Nanodrop 2000c. On this clone itself: Which antigen it targets is not known. Base qualities are not provided; no much larger clone lies one nucleotide away.

The TCR sequence derives from a man aged 18 to 35 in good health. The sequence links TRBV19 to TRBJ1-4, with the D gene not clear enough to name. The sample consisted of naive CD4+ T cells sorted from blood. The intended sense of this specimen's cell subset or site label: CD45RA+ positively selected. The CDR3 region: CASSMGREKLFF. The DNA is TGTGCCAGTAGTATGGGCAGAGAAAAACTGTTTTTT.